This is a list of T cell receptor beta chains from one sample in a study of T cell responses to AZD1222 COVID-19 vaccine. Only in-frame clones appear in the TCRdb table, and some are missing; sequencing was by immunoSEQ multiplex PCR. The sample shows more than 95,000 clones, roughly 90% of them seen only once. The sample in question was peripheral blood, obtained on day 0 of AZD1222 vaccination. The receptors stem from an adult in good health. Both conserved end residues are part of each CDR3. Fields, in order: V gene, D gene, J gene, clone size, CDR3 DNA, CDR3 protein. A D gene is named only where the DNA matches it firmly. Clone size is stated in some rows and not others, as once, few, many or a class when expanded.

v_gene: TRBV7-9
d_gene: TRBD2
j_gene: TRBJ2-1
abundance: few
CDR3nt: TGTGCCAGCAGCACGACTAGCGGGAGGGCTAGGAATGAGCAGTTCTTC
CDR3aa: CASSTTSGRARNEQFF

v_gene: TRBV7-8
d_gene: .
j_gene: TRBJ2-7
abundance: .
CDR3nt: TGTGCCAGCGGGGGACGGGGCAAACACTACGAGCAGTACTTC
CDR3aa: CASGGRGKHYEQYF

v_gene: TRBV7-2
d_gene: TRBD1
j_gene: TRBJ1-2
abundance: few
CDR3nt: TGTGCCAGCAGCTCCAGGACAGGGACTTATGGCTACACCTTC
CDR3aa: CASSSRTGTYGYTF

v_gene: TRBV7-8
d_gene: .
j_gene: TRBJ1-4
abundance: .
CDR3nt: TGTGCCAGCAGCTTAATGTCTTTGGGCGCGATTTCAACTAATGAAAAACTGTTTTTT
CDR3aa: CASSLMSLGAISTNEKLFF

v_gene: TRBV19
d_gene: TRBD2
j_gene: TRBJ2-1
abundance: .
CDR3nt: TGTGCCAGTAGTATTCTCTCTAGCGGAAATGAGCAGTTCTTC
CDR3aa: CASSILSSGNEQFF

v_gene: TRBV6-5
d_gene: .
j_gene: TRBJ1-1
abundance: .
CDR3nt: TGTGCCACCTCACTAAGGGGGACTGAAGCTTTCTTT
CDR3aa: CATSLRGTEAFF

v_gene: TRBV28
d_gene: TRBD1
j_gene: TRBJ2-7
abundance: .
CDR3nt: TGTGCCAGCAGTCCGGGACAGGGAACCTACGAGCAGTACTTC
CDR3aa: CASSPGQGTYEQYF

v_gene: TRBV19
d_gene: .
j_gene: TRBJ1-1
abundance: few
CDR3nt: TGTGCCAGTAGAAGCGGGGGCACTGAAGCTTTCTTT
CDR3aa: CASRSGGTEAFF

v_gene: TRBV11-2
d_gene: .
j_gene: TRBJ1-5
abundance: .
CDR3nt: TGTGCCAGCAGCGACGCGCCGGATCAGCCCCAGCATTTT
CDR3aa: CASSDAPDQPQHF

v_gene: TRBV5-1
d_gene: TRBD1
j_gene: TRBJ2-5
abundance: .
CDR3nt: TGCGCCAGCAGCTCAATCCGGACAGGGCAGACCCAGTACTTC
CDR3aa: CASSSIRTGQTQYF

v_gene: TRBV7-9
d_gene: .
j_gene: TRBJ2-7
abundance: .
CDR3nt: TGTGCCAGCAGCTCGGACTCGAACTCCTACGAGCAGTACTTC
CDR3aa: CASSSDSNSYEQYF

v_gene: TRBV5-1
d_gene: .
j_gene: TRBJ1-1
abundance: .
CDR3nt: TGCGCCAGCAGACCGGCGGTAGCGAAGATGAACACTGAAGCTTTCTTT
CDR3aa: CASRPAVAKMNTEAFF

v_gene: TRBV28
d_gene: TRBD2
j_gene: TRBJ2-1
abundance: .
CDR3nt: TGTGCCAGCTCCCCCTCCGGCGGGAGGGCCGCCAATGAGCAGTTCTTC
CDR3aa: CASSPSGGRAANEQFF

v_gene: TRBV5-4
d_gene: .
j_gene: TRBJ1-5
abundance: .
CDR3nt: TGTGCCAGCAGCTTTTCGCCGGGAGAAGATCAGCCCCAGCATTTT
CDR3aa: CASSFSPGEDQPQHF

v_gene: TRBV7-8
d_gene: .
j_gene: TRBJ1-4
abundance: few
CDR3nt: TGTGCCAGCAGCTTAGGACAGAACGAAAAACTGTTTTTT
CDR3aa: CASSLGQNEKLFF

v_gene: TRBV11-2
d_gene: TRBD2
j_gene: TRBJ2-7
abundance: .
CDR3nt: TGTGCCAGCAGCCCGCTAGCGGGGGCGAGCTCCTACGAGCAGTACTTC
CDR3aa: CASSPLAGASSYEQYF

v_gene: TRBV20-1
d_gene: TRBD2
j_gene: TRBJ2-2
abundance: .
CDR3nt: TGCAGTGCTAGTATAGCGGGAGTTAACACCGGGGAGCTGTTTTTT
CDR3aa: CSASIAGVNTGELFF

v_gene: TRBV9
d_gene: .
j_gene: TRBJ2-2
abundance: .
CDR3nt: TGTGCCAGCAGCGTAGGGGCCGGGACTCATATCGGGGAGCTGTTTTTT
CDR3aa: CASSVGAGTHIGELFF